A selection of T cell receptor beta chains follows, all from one sample in a study of T cells in localized non-small cell lung cancer. The protocol was immunoSEQ multiplex PCR, while the TCRdb copy is restricted to in-frame clones and leaves out a portion. This sample has over 2,000 clones; under 25% occur once, and the top ten carry 20% to 25%. Sequenced here: lung tumor tissue, sampled before any cancer treatment. These receptors were obtained from a woman aged 40-70 years with stage I lung adenocarcinoma. Each CDR3 is given with its conserved first and last residue. Fields, in order: D gene, J gene, clone size, V gene, CDR3 protein, CDR3 DNA. A D gene is named only where the DNA matches it firmly. A clone size is listed for some rows: how often the clone was seen (once, few, many), or a class if it is expanded.

d_gene: .
j_gene: TRBJ2-3
abundance: .
v_gene: TRBV12-5
CDR3aa: CASGGGQYSTDTQYF
CDR3nt: TGTGCTAGTGGAGGTGGACAGTATAGCACAGATACGCAGTATTTT

d_gene: TRBD1
j_gene: TRBJ1-6
abundance: .
v_gene: TRBV6-8
CDR3aa: CAISVRDRDSPLHF
CDR3nt: TGTGCCATCAGTGTAAGGGACAGGGATTCACCCCTCCACTTT

d_gene: .
j_gene: TRBJ2-1
abundance: .
v_gene: TRBV9
CDR3aa: CASSAGTQGGEQFF
CDR3nt: TGTGCCAGCAGCGCGGGGACACAGGGCGGCGAGCAGTTCTTC

d_gene: .
j_gene: TRBJ1-4
abundance: .
v_gene: TRBV19
CDR3aa: CASYWDGPTNEKLFF
CDR3nt: TGTGCCAGCTACTGGGACGGGCCAACTAATGAAAAACTGTTTTTT

d_gene: .
j_gene: TRBJ2-3
abundance: .
v_gene: TRBV19
CDR3aa: CASSRGARHGDTQYF
CDR3nt: TGTGCCAGTTCTAGAGGGGCACGTCACGGGGATACGCAGTATTTT

d_gene: TRBD2
j_gene: TRBJ2-7
abundance: once
v_gene: TRBV5-1
CDR3aa: CASSVSSGGPYEQYF
CDR3nt: TGCGCCAGCAGCGTATCTAGCGGGGGGCCCTACGAGCAGTACTTC

d_gene: .
j_gene: TRBJ1-2
abundance: medium-sized
v_gene: TRBV11-3
CDR3aa: CASSLEGPFYGYTF
CDR3nt: TGTGCCAGCAGCTTAGAGGGTCCTTTCTATGGCTACACCTTC

d_gene: .
j_gene: TRBJ2-3
abundance: .
v_gene: TRBV19
CDR3aa: CASSIGSTDTQYF
CDR3nt: TGTGCCAGTAGTATTGGCAGCACAGATACGCAGTATTTT

d_gene: TRBD1
j_gene: TRBJ2-1
abundance: .
v_gene: TRBV10-2
CDR3aa: CASNRLEGAEQFF
CDR3nt: TGCGCCAGCAACCGTTTAGAGGGGGCTGAGCAGTTCTTC

d_gene: TRBD1
j_gene: TRBJ2-4
abundance: .
v_gene: TRBV7-6
CDR3aa: CASSGTGVLRGRDIQYF
CDR3nt: TGTGCCAGCAGCGGAACAGGGGTTTTGAGGGGAAGGGACATTCAGTACTTC

d_gene: TRBD1
j_gene: TRBJ1-2
abundance: few
v_gene: TRBV2
CDR3aa: CAMGTENYGYTF
CDR3nt: TGTGCCATGGGGACAGAGAACTATGGCTACACCTTC

d_gene: .
j_gene: TRBJ1-1
abundance: .
v_gene: TRBV11-3
CDR3aa: CASSLETENTEAFF
CDR3nt: TGTGCCAGCAGCTTGGAGACAGAGAACACTGAAGCTTTCTTT

d_gene: TRBD1
j_gene: TRBJ2-3
abundance: medium-sized
v_gene: TRBV28
CDR3aa: CASSLWGTETDTQYF
CDR3nt: TGTGCCAGCAGTTTATGGGGGACAGAGACAGATACGCAGTATTTT

d_gene: .
j_gene: TRBJ1-1
abundance: .
v_gene: TRBV7-6
CDR3aa: CASSLVAGSLTQAFF
CDR3nt: TGTGCCAGCAGCTTAGTCGCAGGGAGCTTAACTCAAGCTTTCTTT

d_gene: .
j_gene: TRBJ1-4
abundance: few
v_gene: TRBV11-3
CDR3aa: CASSQGTVNEKLFF
CDR3nt: TGTGCCAGCAGCCAAGGGACGGTTAATGAAAAACTGTTTTTT

d_gene: .
j_gene: TRBJ2-3
abundance: medium-sized
v_gene: TRBV9
CDR3aa: CASSSSHRLGPDTQYF
CDR3nt: TGTGCCAGCAGTTCAAGTCATCGTTTGGGCCCAGATACGCAGTATTTT

d_gene: .
j_gene: TRBJ1-1
abundance: .
v_gene: TRBV29-1
CDR3aa: CSVEMGWGTEAFF
CDR3nt: TGCAGCGTTGAAATGGGGTGGGGCACTGAAGCTTTCTTT

d_gene: .
j_gene: TRBJ2-5
abundance: .
v_gene: TRBV2
CDR3aa: CASTSSGTYQETQYF
CDR3nt: TGTGCCAGCACCAGTTCGGGGACGTACCAAGAGACCCAGTACTTC

d_gene: TRBD1
j_gene: TRBJ2-1
abundance: .
v_gene: TRBV10-1
CDR3aa: CAGQGAGEQFF
CDR3nt: TGCGCCGGACAGGGGGCGGGTGAGCAGTTCTTC

d_gene: .
j_gene: TRBJ1-3
abundance: few
v_gene: TRBV6-8
CDR3aa: CAIREPGNTIYF
CDR3nt: TGTGCCATCAGAGAGCCTGGAAACACCATATATTTT

d_gene: .
j_gene: TRBJ2-6
abundance: once
v_gene: TRBV29-1
CDR3aa: CSVAETGANVLTF
CDR3nt: TGCAGCGTTGCCGAGACTGGGGCCAACGTCCTGACTTTC

d_gene: .
j_gene: TRBJ1-1
abundance: .
v_gene: TRBV1
CDR3aa: CASSLGVNTEAFF
CDR3nt: TGCGCCAGCAGCTTAGGCGTGAACACTGAAGCTTTCTTT

d_gene: .
j_gene: TRBJ2-1
abundance: medium-sized
v_gene: TRBV6-8
CDR3aa: CASIRDTSYNEQFF
CDR3nt: TGTGCCAGCATTAGGGACACCAGCTACAATGAGCAGTTCTTC

d_gene: .
j_gene: TRBJ1-2
abundance: medium-sized
v_gene: TRBV28
CDR3aa: CASNFPGAGVSSNYGYTF
CDR3nt: TGTGCCAGCAACTTCCCTGGGGCAGGGGTTTCGTCGAACTATGGCTACACCTTC

d_gene: .
j_gene: TRBJ2-7
abundance: .
v_gene: TRBV14
CDR3aa: CASSQDIVTGHEQYF
CDR3nt: TGTGCCAGCAGCCAAGATATTGTTACAGGGCACGAGCAGTACTTC

d_gene: TRBD1
j_gene: TRBJ2-3
abundance: few
v_gene: TRBV7-7
CDR3aa: CASSLQGASTDTQYF
CDR3nt: TGTGCCAGCAGCCTACAGGGGGCTAGCACAGATACGCAGTATTTT

d_gene: TRBD1
j_gene: TRBJ1-1
abundance: medium-sized
v_gene: TRBV6-8
CDR3aa: CASKAQGDTEAFF
CDR3nt: TGTGCCAGCAAGGCACAGGGGGACACTGAAGCTTTCTTT

d_gene: .
j_gene: TRBJ1-1
abundance: .
v_gene: TRBV28
CDR3aa: CASSLGGVNTEAFF
CDR3nt: TGTGCCAGCAGTTTAGGCGGAGTGAACACTGAAGCTTTCTTT

d_gene: .
j_gene: TRBJ1-4
abundance: few
v_gene: TRBV11-3
CDR3aa: CASSLNGFTPEKLFF
CDR3nt: TGTGCCAGCAGCTTAAATGGGTTCACCCCCGAAAAACTGTTTTTT

d_gene: TRBD2
j_gene: TRBJ2-1
abundance: many
v_gene: TRBV9
CDR3aa: CASSVGLAVYNEQFF
CDR3nt: TGTGCCAGCAGCGTAGGTCTAGCGGTCTACAATGAGCAGTTCTTC

d_gene: .
j_gene: TRBJ2-2
abundance: .
v_gene: TRBV6-8
CDR3aa: CASRRQGNTGELFF
CDR3nt: TGTGCCAGCAGAAGGCAGGGGAACACCGGGGAGCTGTTTTTT

d_gene: .
j_gene: TRBJ1-2
abundance: .
v_gene: TRBV6-8
CDR3aa: CASSPGGGLGGYTF
CDR3nt: TGTGCCAGCAGCCCCGGAGGGGGGTTGGGGGGCTACACCTTC

d_gene: TRBD1
j_gene: TRBJ1-6
abundance: few
v_gene: TRBV6-8
CDR3aa: CASSYTGTGVGNSPLHF
CDR3nt: TGTGCCAGCAGTTACACAGGGACAGGGGTTGGTAATTCACCCCTCCACTTT

d_gene: .
j_gene: TRBJ2-7
abundance: .
v_gene: TRBV30
CDR3aa: CACRASYEQYF
CDR3nt: TGTGCCTGTCGGGCCTCATACGAGCAGTACTTC

d_gene: .
j_gene: TRBJ2-6
abundance: .
v_gene: TRBV25-1
CDR3aa: CASSSITTGQSRANVLTF
CDR3nt: TGTGCCAGCAGTAGCATAACAACTGGACAAAGTCGGGCCAACGTCCTGACTTTC

d_gene: .
j_gene: TRBJ1-5
abundance: .
v_gene: TRBV27
CDR3aa: CASSPQSSNQPQHF
CDR3nt: TGTGCCAGCTCCCCCCAGTCTAGCAATCAGCCCCAGCATTTT

d_gene: .
j_gene: TRBJ1-4
abundance: large
v_gene: TRBV6-8
CDR3aa: CASTQGRNTEKLFF
CDR3nt: TGTGCCAGCACTCAGGGTAGGAATACTGAAAAACTGTTTTTT

d_gene: .
j_gene: TRBJ1-3
abundance: large
v_gene: TRBV6-8
CDR3aa: CASRPQQGTTGNTIYF
CDR3nt: TGTGCCAGCAGACCCCAACAGGGAACCACGGGAAACACCATATATTTT

d_gene: .
j_gene: TRBJ1-5
abundance: .
v_gene: TRBV9
CDR3aa: CASSELQGVAQHF
CDR3nt: TGTGCCAGCAGTGAATTGCAGGGTGTGGCCCAGCATTTT